The T cell receptor beta chain described here comes from a study of cytomegalovirus exposure and HLA in healthy donors. Study outcomes and limitations: Follow-up analysis found HLA locus-dependent TCR association rates, highest for DRB1 and lowest for HLA-C. There were some public TCRs occurring in many donors, but most TCR sequences were rare. Later genetic work tied a missense DCLRE1C variant to beta-chain V and J trimming. Later analysis indicated greater clonal expansion among HLA-associated TCR beta chains than among equally common other chains.

A remark on this clone: Antigen unknown.

Germline CDR1 and CDR2: ENHRY and SYGVKD. V lost 9 bases to trimming and J lost 0 bases, with 9 bases between them. There are 13 residues in the CDR3. PCR used 60 Vbeta primers and 13 Jbeta primers. The assay was immunoSEQ multiplex PCR, and TCRdb's table has in-frame clones only and misses some. The data show tens of thousands of clones, 55% to 75% seen once. The chain combines TRBV10-3 with TRBJ1-5; no definite D call. This TCR was sampled from a middle-aged woman in good health and CMV-seropositive. Sequencing input: PBMCs. This chain's CDR3 is CAIGPGSNQPQHF. CDR3 in DNA: TGTGCCATAGGCCCGGGTAGCAATCAGCCCCAGCATTTT.